Following are 30 T cell receptor beta chains from one sample sequenced in a study of blood T cells in healthy people across ages. The authors ran a second PCR of about 7 to 11 cycles using a sample-barcoded 5' primer and a J-beta primer mix. TCRdb independently ran MiXCR on the 5' RACE reads; one entry per CDR3 protein. The sample holds about 1.6 million distinct CDR3 sequences, about 35% seen once. The sequenced material came from blood. These receptors were taken from a woman aged 25 to 45 in good health.

The chain employs TRBV6-1 and TRBJ1-2, with D unresolved. This CDR3 has 14 residues. Germline assignment: CDR1 MNHNS and CDR2 SASEGT. V was cut by 2 bases and J by 4 bases, with 11 bases left in between. CDR3 sequence reads: CASSERQARYGYTF. CDR3 nucleotide sequence: TGTGCCAGCAGTGAAAGGCAGGCTCGCTATGGCTACACCTTC.

The chain has TRBV14 and TRBJ2-1; TRBD2 matches 9 bases. Germline-derived CDR1 and CDR2 are SGHDN and FVKESK. The CDR3 has 15 amino acids. V was pared by 3 bases and J by 5 bases, with 5 bases of the junction left unmatched. The CDR3, as DNA: TGTGCCAGCAGCCAGTTAGCGGGAGTGCACAATGAGCAGTTCTTC. Translating it yields CASSQLAGVHNEQFF.

This clonotype was recorded a few times. V usage is TRBV5-1 and J usage is TRBJ1-6, with TRBD1 identical over 10 bases. This CDR3 spans 17 amino acids. Germline assignment: CDR1 SGHRS and CDR2 YFSETQ. Trimming took 4 bases from V and 9 from J; bases not matched to a gene: 13. CDR3 nucleotide sequence: TGCGCCAGCAGCCTCGTTACAACCGGGACAGGGGCTTCACCCCTCCACTTT. It yields the protein CASSLVTTGTGASPLHF.

About this clonotype: One end of the junction fails to match germline, which may point to a read error. The chain couples TRBV2 to TRBJ2-6, with 7 bases that match TRBD1. The V gene's germline CDR1 is SNHLY and CDR2 FYNNEI. There are 15 residues in the CDR3. Here the CDR3 reads CVSSEGAAGANVLTF. CDR3 DNA sequence: TGTGTCAGCAGTGAGGGGGCGGCTGGGGCCAACGTCCTGACTTTC.

This clonotype came up many times. This sequence joins TRBV4-1 and TRBJ2-5, with 9 bases aligning to TRBD2. The CDR3 contains 17 residues. Germline-derived CDR1 and CDR2 are MGHRA and YSYEKL. V was pared by 1 base and J by 5 bases, with 11 bases of the junction left unmatched. CDR3 amino acids: CASSQGPSGTLGETQYF. In nucleotides, the CDR3 is TGCGCCAGCAGCCAAGGGCCTAGCGGGACCCTGGGGGAGACCCAGTACTTC.

This rearrangement joins TRBV28 to TRBJ2-7; D tentatively reads TRBD1 or TRBD2 (5 bases each). V was cut by 6 bases and J by 4 bases, with 25 bases left in between. The CDR3 is made up of 17 amino acids. Germline CDR1 reads MDHEN; CDR2 reads SYDVKM. The CDR3 DNA sequence: TGTGCCAGCAGCCCCCGGGGCAGTTCGCTGGTGGGTTACGAGCAGTACTTC. Its protein is CASSPRGSSLVGYEQYF.

This rearrangement joins TRBV6-2 or TRBV6-3 to TRBJ2-6; 8 bases fit TRBD1. Per germline, CDR1 MNHEY and CDR2 SVGEGT. V lost 8 bases to trimming and J lost 4 bases; unmatched junction nucleotides: 10. The CDR3 is 16 amino acids. The CDR3 reads CASDRQGRSGANVLTF. CDR3 nucleotides: TGTGCCAGCGATAGACAGGGGCGTTCCGGGGCCAACGTCCTGACTTTC.

Notes on this clonotype: A much larger clone lies one base from this, so it may be a read error. The CDR3 region is CASSSALTGGEDYGYTF. The CDR3 DNA sequence: TGTGCCAGCAGCTCAGCCCTAACAGGGGGAGAGGACTATGGCTACACCTTC. This chain uses TRBV7-9 with TRBJ1-2, with 8 bases lining up with TRBD1. V was pared by 4 bases and J by 3 bases, with 13 bases of the junction left unmatched. The CDR3 runs 17 residues. Germline loops: CDR1 SEHNR, CDR2 FQNEAQ (reference sequence).

This clonotype occurred a few times. The V call is TRBV5-1, the J call TRBJ2-1; either TRBD1 or TRBD2 may fit D (5 bases each). Between the trimmed V and J ends, which lost 4 bases and 7 bases, there was a span of 12 bases. Per germline, CDR1 SGHRS and CDR2 YFSETQ. The CDR3 consists of 13 residues. The chain's CDR3 is CASSPSGQNEQFF. The CDR3 bases are TGCGCCAGCAGCCCCTCGGGGCAAAATGAGCAGTTCTTC. The full variable domain, with the rest looked up from reference TRBV5-1 and TRBJ2-1, is KAGVTQTPRYLIKTRGQQVTLSCSPISGHRSVSWYQQTPGQGLQFLFEYFSETQRNKGNFPGRFSGRQFSNSRSEMNVSTLELGDSALYLCASSPSGQNEQFFGPGTRLTVL.

This clonotype was seen a few times. The chain carries TRBV20-1 and TRBJ1-5; 8 bases are shared with TRBD1. V lost 6 bases, J lost 7 bases, and 8 bases stayed unmatched. The germline V gene has CDR1 DFQATT and CDR2 SNEGSKA (reference sequence). CDR3 length: 13 residues. CDR3 nucleotide sequence: TGCAGTGCATTAGCTGACAGGGGCCAGCCCCAGCATTTT. Its translation: CSALADRGQPQHF.

This clonotype has at least ten counts. The rearrangement links TRBV20-1 to TRBJ2-3; the match to TRBD1 covers 7 bases. CDR1 is DFQATT, CDR2 SNEGSKA, per germline (reference sequence). The CDR3 extends over 14 amino acids. J was trimmed by 0 bases and V by 3 bases; bases with no gene match: 3. CDR3 DNA: TGCAGTGCTAGTCGGGACAGTAGCACAGATACGCAGTATTTT. This codes for CSASRDSSTDTQYF.

On this clonotype: One end of the junction fails to match germline, which may point to a read error. The chain has TRBV10-1 and TRBJ2-7; TRBD1 matches 7 bases. The germline gives CDR1 WNHNN, CDR2 SYGVQD (reference sequence). There are 16 residues in the CDR3. The CDR3: CASSPASGTVPYEQYF. The CDR3 DNA reads as TGTGCCAGCAGTCCAGCTTCCGGGACAGTCCCCTACGAGCAGTACTTC.

In its sample, this clonotype was seen once. V is TRBV18 and J is TRBJ2-3, with D maybe TRBD1 (5 bases). Germline V gene sequence: CDR1 KGHSH, CDR2 LQKENI. CDR3 size: 14 residues. V was cut by 5 bases and J by 2 bases, with 11 bases left in between. The CDR3 DNA reads TGTGCCAGCTCAAGGACACCGACCACAGATACGCAGTATTTT. Amino acids: CASSRTPTTDTQYF. Supplemented by reference TRBV18 and TRBJ2-3, the full variable domain reads NAGVMQNPRHLVRRRGQEARLRCSPMKGHSHVYWYRQLPEEGLKFMVYLQKENIIDESGMPKERFSAEFPKEGPSILRIQQVVRGDSAAYFCASSRTPTTDTQYFGPGTRLTVL.

This clonotype was detected a few times. The chain uses TRBV5-8 and TRBJ2-3, with a tentative D call TRBD1 (5 bases). Trimming removed 3 bases at V and 0 bases at J, with 11 bases between. This CDR3 region has 15 residues. CDR1 is SGHTS and CDR2 is YDEGEE in the germline V gene. The CDR3 nucleotides read TGTGCCAGCAGCTACCAGACAGTTAGCACAGATACGCAGTATTTT. Its translation is CASSYQTVSTDTQYF. The entire variable domain, with the rest obtained from reference TRBV5-8 and TRBJ2-3, is as follows: EAGVTQSPTHLIKTRGQQATLRCSPISGHTSVYWYQQALGLGLQFLLWYDEGEERNRGNFPPRFSGRQFPNYSSELNVNALELEDSALYLCASSYQTVSTDTQYFGPGTRLTVL.

The genes are TRBV7-2 and TRBJ2-7; 13 bases line up with TRBD2. This CDR3 is built from 17 residues. Germline loops: CDR1 SGHTA, CDR2 FQGNSA. The V gene end was trimmed by 5 bases and the J gene end by 5 bases; junction bases not matched to a gene: 12. CDR3 amino acids: CASSHRGTSGAVDEQYF. In DNA form, the CDR3 reads TGTGCCAGCAGCCATAGGGGGACTAGCGGGGCCGTGGACGAGCAGTACTTC.

This clonotype was detected ten times or more. Here the CDR3 reads CASSFGGSGANVLTF. The CDR3 DNA sequence: TGTGCCAGCAGCTTCGGGGGGTCTGGGGCCAACGTCCTGACTTTC. The chain joins TRBV28 to TRBJ2-6, with 7 positions matching TRBD2. J lost 1 base, V lost 6 bases, and 3 bases had no gene match. Germline CDR1 is MDHEN and CDR2 is SYDVKM. CDR3 length: 15 residues.

The chain combines TRBV3-1 with TRBJ2-3; TRBD2 aligns across 7 bases. Trimming cost V 4 bases and J 9 bases; bases outside gene matches: 10. Germline CDR1 LGHDT, CDR2 YNNKEL (reference sequence). The CDR3 sequence is 14 residues long. The DNA for the CDR3 is TGTGCCAGCAGCCCGAAGTCGCAGCGGGGAACGCAGTATTTT. Protein product: CASSPKSQRGTQYF.

Note on this clonotype: A junction end diverges from the germline sequence, so it may reflect a read error. This chain joins TRBV6-4 and TRBJ2-3; the match to TRBD2 covers 7 bases. The CDR3 is 14 amino acids. Germline-derived CDR1 and CDR2 are MRHNA and SNTAGT. The CDR3 here is CAGSESGGTDTQYF. CDR3 nucleotides: TGTGCCGGCAGTGAAAGCGGGGGCACAGATACGCAGTATTTT.

This clonotype was observed a handful of times. The chain has TRBV20-1 and TRBJ2-7, with 7 bases identical to TRBD2. This CDR3 is 14 amino acids long. Germline values: CDR1 DFQATT, CDR2 SNEGSKA (reference sequence). V shed 1 base and J 2 bases; nucleotides not matched to a gene: 5. CDR3 sequence (DNA): TGCAGTGCTAGAGGAAAGCTAGCGGCCTACGAGCAGTACTTC. Translation: CSARGKLAAYEQYF.

The rearrangement joins TRBV20-1 to TRBJ1-1, with a possible D match to TRBD1 (6 bases). Germline values: CDR1 DFQATT, CDR2 SNEGSKA (reference sequence). V was pared by 6 bases and J by 7 bases, with 12 bases between. The CDR3 totals 11 residues. CDR3 residues: CSARTEFEAFF. CDR3 in DNA: TGCAGTGCCCGGACAGAATTTGAAGCTTTCTTT.

In its sample, this clonotype was seen once. The CDR3 DNA reads as TGTGCCAGCAGTTCCCACCCACTACTAGCGGACTTCACAGATACGCAGTATTTT. It yields the protein CASSSHPLLADFTDTQYF. This chain uses TRBV27 with TRBJ2-3; TRBD2 agrees at 8 bases. This CDR3 has 18 amino acids. Per germline, CDR1 MNHEY and CDR2 SMNVEV (reference sequence). With 4 bases clipped from V and 2 bases from J, the junction kept 14 bases outside the gene matches.

V is TRBV28 and J is TRBJ1-5, with D uncertain. This CDR3 spans 14 amino acids. Germline V gives CDR1 MDHEN, CDR2 SYDVKM. Trimming shortened V by 7 bases and J by 1 base, and 11 bases separated the two germline ends. CDR3 sequence: CASNPIISNQPQHF. The CDR3 DNA reads TGTGCCAGCAATCCAATTATCAGCAATCAGCCCCAGCATTTT. Drawing the rest from reference TRBV28 and TRBJ1-5, the complete variable domain is DVKVTQSSRYLVKRTGEKVFLECVQDMDHENMFWYRQDPGLGLRLIYFSYDVKMKEKGDIPEGYSVSREKKERFSLILESASTNQTSMYLCASNPIISNQPQHFGDGTRLSIL.

This clonotype occurred a few times. The genes are TRBV20-1 and TRBJ2-1; D is uncertain. Germline V gene data show CDR1 as DFQATT and CDR2 as SNEGSKA (reference sequence). Trimming removed 6 bases at V and 5 bases at J, with 14 bases between. The CDR3 totals 13 residues. The CDR3, as DNA: TGCAGTGCGAGACCTACTGAAAACAATGAGCAGTTCTTC. This translates into CSARPTENNEQFF.

Only a few counts were recorded for this clonotype. V usage is TRBV20-1 and J usage is TRBJ1-2, with D perhaps matching TRBD1 (5 bases). Germline V gene lookup returns CDR1 DFQATT and CDR2 SNEGSKA (reference sequence). This CDR3 is 17 amino acids long. The V gene lost 0 bases and the J gene lost 3 bases, with 20 bases spanning the gap. The CDR3 protein is CSAREGTASWGDYGYTF. In DNA, the CDR3 is TGCAGTGCTAGAGAGGGGACCGCCAGCTGGGGAGACTATGGCTACACCTTC.

DNA for the CDR3: TGTGCCAGCTCACCGGTACCCGGGCACACTGAAGCTTTCTTT. The encoded protein is CASSPVPGHTEAFF. The chain employs TRBV18 and TRBJ1-1; D remains unclear. V was pared by 3 bases and J by 3 bases, with 11 bases between. This CDR3 has 14 residues. Germline V gene lookup returns CDR1 KGHSH and CDR2 LQKENI.

The genes are TRBV27 and TRBJ1-2; 9 nucleotides match TRBD1. The CDR3 covers 14 residues. V gave up 6 bases and J gave up 8 bases; unmatched junction bases: 10. Germline V gives CDR1 MNHEY, CDR2 SMNVEV (reference sequence). The CDR3 nucleotides read TGTGCCAGCAGCGCCGCCGGGACAGGGTTAGGCTACACCTTC. The encoded protein is CASSAAGTGLGYTF.

This clonotype was detected only a few times. The V and J genes are TRBV5-1 and TRBJ2-7, with 7 positions matching TRBD2. This CDR3 comprises 15 residues. Germline CDR1 is SGHRS and CDR2 is YFSETQ. Trimming at V came to 0 bases and at J to 4 bases, leaving 7 bases not matched to a gene. The CDR3, as DNA: TGCGCCAGCAGCTTGGATGGCGGGAGAAGGTACGAGCAGTACTTC. Its protein is CASSLDGGRRYEQYF.

This clonotype was seen once. The rearrangement uses TRBV27 and TRBJ1-5; no firm D call. V was cut by 0 bases and J by 2 bases, with 8 bases left in between. The germline CDR1 and CDR2 sequences are MNHEY and SMNVEV (reference sequence). The CDR3 is made up of 15 amino acids. CDR3 DNA: TGTGCCAGCAGTTTATCGGGTAGGGGCAATCAGCCCCAGCATTTT. Amino acids: CASSLSGRGNQPQHF.

This clonotype occurred many times. CDR3: CSASLGGAGTDTQYF. CDR3 nucleotides: TGCAGTGCTAGCTTGGGGGGGGCTGGCACAGATACGCAGTATTTT. J is TRBJ2-3 and V is TRBV20-1, with D possibly matching TRBD2 (7 bases). The CDR3 sequence is 15 residues long. Germline CDR1 reads DFQATT; CDR2 reads SNEGSKA (reference sequence). Trimming left V 3 bases short and J 1 base short, with 14 bases between.

The V and J genes are TRBV20-1 and TRBJ2-5, with a possible D match to TRBD2 (6 bases). The J call may be mistaken, given a closer DNA end match to TRBJ2-7. The CDR3 totals 12 residues. Germline V gives CDR1 DFQATT, CDR2 SNEGSKA (reference sequence). CDR3: CSARDSGNEQYF. CDR3 coding DNA: TGCAGTGCGAGGGACTCGGGCAACGAGCAGTACTTC.